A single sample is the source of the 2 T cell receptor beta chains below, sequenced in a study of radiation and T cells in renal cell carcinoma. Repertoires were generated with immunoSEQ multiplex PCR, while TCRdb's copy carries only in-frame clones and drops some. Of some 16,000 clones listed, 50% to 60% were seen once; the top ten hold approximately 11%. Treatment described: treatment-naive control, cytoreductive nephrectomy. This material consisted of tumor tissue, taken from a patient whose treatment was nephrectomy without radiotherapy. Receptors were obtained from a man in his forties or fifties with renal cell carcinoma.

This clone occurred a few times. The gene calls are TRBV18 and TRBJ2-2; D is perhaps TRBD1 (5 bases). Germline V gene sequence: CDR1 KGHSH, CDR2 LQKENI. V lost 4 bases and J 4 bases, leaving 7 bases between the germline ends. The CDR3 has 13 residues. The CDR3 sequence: CASSLRGTGELFF. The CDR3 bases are TGTGCCAGCTCACTAAGGGGCACCGGGGAGCTGTTTTTT.

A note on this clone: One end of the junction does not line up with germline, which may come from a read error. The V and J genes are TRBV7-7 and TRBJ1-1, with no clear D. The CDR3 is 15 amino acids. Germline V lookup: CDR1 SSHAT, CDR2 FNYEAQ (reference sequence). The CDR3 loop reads CASSPVRAGRTEAFF. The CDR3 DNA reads TGTGCTAGCAGCCCAGTGCGGGCCGGACGCACTGAAGCTTTCTTT.